These 21 T cell receptor beta chains were all obtained from the same sample, sequenced in a study of regulatory T cells in long-lasting Graves disease (dated by TCRdb to about 2021). Per the publication, the time point label means: newly diagnosed GD, antithyroid drugs for less than 3 months. RNA was extracted from PBMCs in TRIzol for both TCR sequencing and RNA sequencing. The library was prepared using multiplex PCR. Sequencing instrument: Illumina HiSeq 4000. TCR beta libraries were built with iRepertoire HTBI primers and Arm-PCR amplification of CDR3 regions. TCRdb trimmed the raw reads at Q25, called clones with MiXCR and kept productive beta chains. Every entry covers one CDR3 protein and lists the most common genes and DNA from its rows. In this sample the table shows about 400,000 distinct CDR3 sequences, around 15% of which occur a single time. The ten largest clonotypes hold about 19% of the sample.

These data also featured in a second study, about T cells in Graves' hyperthyroidism and ophthalmopathy.

Sequencing used peripheral blood mononuclear cells (PBMCs), obtained at new diagnosis, from a patient treated with antithyroid drugs. These receptors were obtained from a woman in her late teens or twenties with Graves disease. Donor details come from another sample of the same person, matched by shared clones.

The CDR3 sequence: CASSFPLAGGRDQETQYF. CDR3 nucleotide sequence: TGTGCCAGCAGTTTCCCCCTAGCGGGGGGGCGAGATCAAGAGACCCAGTACTTC. The chain joins TRBV28 to TRBJ2-5; 12 bases match TRBD2. CDR1 MDHEN and CDR2 SYDVKM come from the germline V gene. This CDR3 has 18 residues. The ends lost 3 bases at V and 2 bases at J; junction bases unmatched: 10.

The chain combines TRBV29-1 with TRBJ2-1; 11 bases agree with TRBD2. Germline V gene sequence: CDR1 SQVTM, CDR2 ANQGSEA. This CDR3 is 15 amino acids long. With V trimmed by 2 bases and J by 8 bases, 8 bases remained unmatched. The CDR3 bases are TGCAGCGTTGAACCGGGACTAGCGGCTTCTGATGAGCAGTTCTTC. It translates to CSVEPGLAASDEQFF.

In its sample, this clonotype was seen many times. This chain joins TRBV28 and TRBJ2-2; TRBD2 aligns across 8 bases. The CDR3 extends over 15 amino acids. Germline-derived CDR1 and CDR2 are MDHEN and SYDVKM. The V segment lost 6 bases and the J segment 4 bases; nucleotides outside the gene matches: 7. Here the CDR3 reads CASSPGLAGTGELFF. In nucleotides, the CDR3 is TGTGCCAGCAGCCCAGGACTAGCAGGCACCGGGGAGCTGTTTTTT.

The chain recombines TRBV14 with TRBJ1-4; D gene ambiguous. V gave up 2 bases and J gave up 5 bases, with 15 bases separating them. CDR1 and CDR2 (germline): SGHDN, FVKESK. This CDR3 comprises 16 residues. CDR3 protein: CASSQHLAGVNEKLFF. The CDR3 DNA is TGTGCCAGCAGCCAACACTTGGCGGGAGTAAATGAAAAACTGTTTTTT.

In this sample, this clonotype turned up many times. CDR3 nucleotide sequence: TGCAGGACTACAGGGGTCTACAATGAGCAGTTCTTC. Translated, it gives CRTTGVYNEQFF. The chain carries TRBV20-1 and TRBJ2-1; 7 positions match TRBD1. This CDR3 contains 12 residues. Germline CDR1 DFQATT, CDR2 SNEGSKA (reference sequence).

Note on this clonotype: This clone may be a read error of a much larger clone one base away. V is TRBV20-1 and J is TRBJ2-1; 13 bases are a match to TRBD2. From germline, CDR1 is DFQATT and CDR2 SNEGSKA (reference sequence). There are 15 residues in the CDR3. CDR3 in amino acids: CSAIPLAGGRNGQFF. CDR3 nucleotide sequence: TGCAGTGCTATCCCACTAGCGGGGGGGCGCAATGGGCAGTTCTTC.

This clonotype has just a few counts. The chain is built from TRBV9 and TRBJ1-2, with TRBD1 identical over 12 bases. CDR1 and CDR2 from the germline V gene are SGDLS and YYNGEE. After removal of 4 bases from V and 4 bases from J, the junction contained 11 bases not matched to a gene. The CDR3 length is 17 residues. As DNA, the CDR3 is TGTGCCAGCAGCTTTACCGGGACAGGGGGCATTAGCTATGGCTACACCTTC. Protein product: CASSFTGTGGISYGYTF.

The sample holds a few counts of this clonotype. The chain is built from TRBV18 and TRBJ2-1; D possibly corresponds to TRBD2 (6 bases). The CDR3 sequence is 15 residues long. The germline V gene has CDR1 KGHSH and CDR2 LQKENI. V lost 4 bases and J lost 0, with 10 bases in between. The CDR3 DNA follows: TGTGCCAGCTCACGGGACTTCCCCTCCTACAATGAGCAGTTCTTC. This sequence encodes CASSRDFPSYNEQFF. Combining the CDR3 with reference TRBV18 and TRBJ2-1 gives the whole variable domain NAGVMQNPRHLVRRRGQEARLRCSPMKGHSHVYWYRQLPEEGLKFMVYLQKENIIDESGMPKERFSAEFPKEGPSILRIQQVVRGDSAAYFCASSRDFPSYNEQFFGPGTRLTVL.

This clonotype was seen ten or more times. This chain joins TRBV20-1 and TRBJ1-5; D ambiguous. Germline V CDR1 and CDR2: DFQATT, SNEGSKA (reference sequence). The V and J ends lost 0 bases and 0 bases respectively, with 9 bases between them. The length of the CDR3 is 15 residues. Here the CDR3 DNA reads TGCAGTGCTAGAGAGGGAGGCTATAGCAATCAGCCCCAGCATTTT. Protein: CSAREGGYSNQPQHF.

This clonotype appeared a few times. The rearrangement joins TRBV9 to TRBJ1-5, with D perhaps TRBD1 (5 bases). Germline CDR1 and CDR2: SGDLS and YYNGEE. The CDR3 runs 15 residues. Deletions cut 4 bases from V and 5 bases from J, with 16 bases between. CDR3 loop: CASSLSPSRDQPQHF. The CDR3 DNA follows: TGTGCCAGCAGCCTCAGCCCTAGCAGGGATCAGCCCCAGCATTTT.

Many counts were recorded for this clonotype. The chain links TRBV11-2 to TRBJ2-7; TRBD2 might be the D (6 bases). From germline, CDR1 is SGHAT and CDR2 FQNNGV. This CDR3 is 13 amino acids long. Trimming stripped 6 bases from V and 4 bases from J, with 13 bases between. Here the CDR3 reads CASSLRGVYEQYF. The CDR3 nucleotides read TGTGCCAGCAGTCTGCGCGGGGTGTACGAGCAGTACTTC.

This clonotype has at least ten counts. The chain is built from TRBV5-1 and TRBJ1-1, with TRBD1 identical over 10 bases. This CDR3 spans 16 amino acids. The V gene's germline CDR1 is SGHRS and CDR2 YFSETQ. Germline trimming cut 0 bases from V and 2 bases from J; bases unmatched to any gene: 4. The CDR3 here is CASSLGDRGKNTEAFF. The CDR3 DNA reads TGCGCCAGCAGCTTGGGGGACAGGGGAAAAAACACTGAAGCTTTCTTT.

This clonotype occurred a few times. The rearrangement joins TRBV7-8 to TRBJ2-3; D remains unclear. V lost 5 bases and J lost 0, with 15 bases in between. This CDR3 is built from 16 residues. The germline V gene encodes CDR1 SGHVS and CDR2 FQNEAQ. The CDR3 loop reads CASSPKYSGSTDTQYF. The CDR3 DNA is TGTGCCAGCAGCCCGAAATACTCGGGTAGCACAGATACGCAGTATTTT.

This clonotype turned up a few times. This chain connects TRBV3-1 to TRBJ2-7; D perhaps matches TRBD1 (6 bases). This CDR3 is built from 16 residues. The ends were cut back, 6 bases at V and 3 bases at J, with 21 bases in the middle. CDR1 is LGHDT, CDR2 YNNKEL, per germline (reference sequence). CDR3 nucleotides: TGTGCCAGCAGTGAATGGGTCCAGGGGACGAGCTACGAGCAGTACTTC. It translates to CASSEWVQGTSYEQYF.

This clonotype has at least ten counts. The V call is TRBV5-1, the J call TRBJ2-2, with TRBD1 matching over 7 bases. This CDR3 has 14 residues. Germline V gene lookup returns CDR1 SGHRS and CDR2 YFSETQ. The V segment lost 0 bases and the J segment 8 bases; nucleotides outside the gene matches: 4. The CDR3 DNA sequence: TGCGCCAGCAGCTTGGCTGACAGGGATGGGGAGCTGTTTTTT. Amino acid sequence: CASSLADRDGELFF.

Comments on this clonotype: Given a much more abundant clone one base away, this may be a read error. V usage is TRBV12-3 or TRBV12-4 and J usage is TRBJ1-2; tentative D call: TRBD1 (5 bases). The CDR3 consists of 13 residues. CDR3 coding DNA: TGTGCCGGCAGTTTACGGGGGAGCGATGGCTACACCTTC. Residues: CAGSLRGSDGYTF.

This clonotype was picked up a small number of times. The V call is TRBV7-8, the J call TRBJ2-7, with 7 bases fitting TRBD1. The CDR3 has 14 residues. Trimming removed 5 bases from V and 1 base from J; junction bases left unmatched: 5. Looked up from germline, CDR1 is SGHVS and CDR2 is FQNEAQ. The CDR3 loop reads CASSTGQTSYEQYF. The CDR3 coding sequence is TGTGCCAGCAGCACGGGACAGACGTCCTACGAGCAGTACTTC.

In its sample, this clonotype was seen many times. The gene calls are TRBV3-1 and TRBJ2-1; 9 bases are a match to TRBD1. The J call is in doubt because the DNA end fits TRBJ2-4 better. The germline V gene has CDR1 LGHDT and CDR2 YNNKEL (reference sequence). CDR3 size: 13 residues. The CDR3 spells CASSQGTGDFQYF. CDR3 sequence (DNA): TGTGCCAGCAGCCAAGGGACAGGGGATTTTCAGTACTTC.

J is TRBJ1-2 and V is TRBV6-1, with TRBD1 matching 10 bases. This CDR3 comprises 17 residues. Germline CDR1 is MNHNS and CDR2 is SASEGT. The V gene end was trimmed by 6 bases and the J gene end by 2 bases; junction bases not matched to a gene: 12. The CDR3 region has the DNA TGTGCCAGCAGCTCCGTCCCCGGGACAGGGGAAAACTATGGCTACACCTTC. This translates into CASSSVPGTGENYGYTF.

This clonotype appeared a single time. The chain recombines TRBV20-1 with TRBJ1-2, with D perhaps matching TRBD1 (5 bases). In germline, CDR1 is DFQATT, CDR2 SNEGSKA (reference sequence). The V and J ends lost 0 bases and 4 bases respectively, with 9 bases between them. This CDR3 spans 13 amino acids. The CDR3 here is CSARDLDSYGYTF. In nucleotides, the CDR3 is TGCAGTGCTAGAGATCTAGACAGCTATGGCTACACCTTC.

The genes are TRBV20-1 and TRBJ1-2; possible D gene TRBD1, 6 bases. Germline CDR1 is DFQATT and CDR2 is SNEGSKA (reference sequence). This CDR3 region has 16 residues. Trimming took 1 base from V and 8 from J, leaving 23 bases between them. CDR3 bases: TGCAGTGCTAGAGTAATCTCGACAGGCACAGTATGGGGCTACACCTTC. It specifies CSARVISTGTVWGYTF.